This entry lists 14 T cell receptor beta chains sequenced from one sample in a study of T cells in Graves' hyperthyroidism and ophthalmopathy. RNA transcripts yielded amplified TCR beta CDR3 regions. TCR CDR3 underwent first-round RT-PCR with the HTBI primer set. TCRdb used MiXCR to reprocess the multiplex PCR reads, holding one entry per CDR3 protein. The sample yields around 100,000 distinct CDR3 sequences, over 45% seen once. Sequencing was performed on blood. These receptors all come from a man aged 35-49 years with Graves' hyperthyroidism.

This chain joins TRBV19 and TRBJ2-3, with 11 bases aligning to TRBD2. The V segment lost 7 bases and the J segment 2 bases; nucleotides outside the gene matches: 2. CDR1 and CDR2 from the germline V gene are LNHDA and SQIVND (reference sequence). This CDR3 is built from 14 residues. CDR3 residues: CASTGLADTDTQYF. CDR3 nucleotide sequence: TGTGCCAGTACGGGACTAGCGGACACAGATACGCAGTATTTT.

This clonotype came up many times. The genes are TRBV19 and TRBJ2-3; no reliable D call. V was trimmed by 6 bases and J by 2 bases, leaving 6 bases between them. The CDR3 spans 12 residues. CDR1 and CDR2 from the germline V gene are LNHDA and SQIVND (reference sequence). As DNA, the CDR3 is TGTGCCAGTAGCCCTAACACAGATACGCAGTATTTT. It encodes CASSPNTDTQYF.

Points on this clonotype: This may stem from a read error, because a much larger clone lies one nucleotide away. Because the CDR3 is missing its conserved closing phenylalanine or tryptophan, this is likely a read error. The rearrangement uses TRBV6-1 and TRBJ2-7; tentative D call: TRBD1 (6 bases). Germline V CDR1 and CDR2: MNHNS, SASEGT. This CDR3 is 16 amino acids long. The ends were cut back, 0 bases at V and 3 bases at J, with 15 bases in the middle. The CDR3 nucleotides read TGTGCCAGCAGTGAAGCGCTTGGGGGCCCCCTCTACGAGCAGTACTGC. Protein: CASSEALGGPLYEQYC.

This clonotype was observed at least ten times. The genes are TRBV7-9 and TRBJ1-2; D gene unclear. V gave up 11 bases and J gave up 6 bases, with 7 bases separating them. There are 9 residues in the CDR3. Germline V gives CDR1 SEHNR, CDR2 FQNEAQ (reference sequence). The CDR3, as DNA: TGTGCCGGGCCGGATGGCTACACCTTC. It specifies CAGPDGYTF.

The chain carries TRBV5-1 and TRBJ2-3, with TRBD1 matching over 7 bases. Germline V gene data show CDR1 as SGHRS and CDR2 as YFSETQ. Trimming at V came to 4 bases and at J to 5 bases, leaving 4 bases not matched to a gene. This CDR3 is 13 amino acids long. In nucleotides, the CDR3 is TGCGCCAGCAGCCCGACAGGGCAAGATACGCAGTATTTT. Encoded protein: CASSPTGQDTQYF. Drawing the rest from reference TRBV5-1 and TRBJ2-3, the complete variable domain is KAGVTQTPRYLIKTRGQQVTLSCSPISGHRSVSWYQQTPGQGLQFLFEYFSETQRNKGNFPGRFSGRQFSNSRSEMNVSTLELGDSALYLCASSPTGQDTQYFGPGTRLTVL.

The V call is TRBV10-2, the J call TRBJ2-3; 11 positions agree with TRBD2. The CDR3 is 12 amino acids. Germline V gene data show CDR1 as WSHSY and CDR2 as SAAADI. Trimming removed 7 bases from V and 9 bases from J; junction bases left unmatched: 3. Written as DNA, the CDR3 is TGCGCCAGCACCGGGACTAGCGGCACGCAGTATTTT. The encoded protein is CASTGTSGTQYF.

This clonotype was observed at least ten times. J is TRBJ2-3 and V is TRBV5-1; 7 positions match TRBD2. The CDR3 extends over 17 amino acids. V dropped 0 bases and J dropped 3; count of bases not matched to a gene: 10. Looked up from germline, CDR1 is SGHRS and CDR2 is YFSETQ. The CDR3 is CASSLAGLHRGTDTQYF. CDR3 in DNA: TGCGCCAGCAGCTTGGCGGGACTACACCGAGGGACAGATACGCAGTATTTT. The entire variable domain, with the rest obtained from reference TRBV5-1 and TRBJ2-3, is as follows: KAGVTQTPRYLIKTRGQQVTLSCSPISGHRSVSWYQQTPGQGLQFLFEYFSETQRNKGNFPGRFSGRQFSNSRSEMNVSTLELGDSALYLCASSLAGLHRGTDTQYFGPGTRLTVL.

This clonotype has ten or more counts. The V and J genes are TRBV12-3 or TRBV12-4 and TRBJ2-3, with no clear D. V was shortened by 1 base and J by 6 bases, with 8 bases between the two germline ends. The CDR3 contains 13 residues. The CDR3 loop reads CASSLGERDTQYF. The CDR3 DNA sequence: TGTGCCAGCAGTTTAGGTGAAAGGGATACGCAGTATTTT.

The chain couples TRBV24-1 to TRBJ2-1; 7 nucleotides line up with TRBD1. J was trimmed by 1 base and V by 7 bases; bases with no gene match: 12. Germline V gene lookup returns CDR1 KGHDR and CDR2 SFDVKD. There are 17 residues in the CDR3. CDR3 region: CATSSPGTAYSYNEQFF. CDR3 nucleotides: TGTGCCACCAGCAGCCCCGGGACAGCCTATTCCTACAATGAGCAGTTCTTC.

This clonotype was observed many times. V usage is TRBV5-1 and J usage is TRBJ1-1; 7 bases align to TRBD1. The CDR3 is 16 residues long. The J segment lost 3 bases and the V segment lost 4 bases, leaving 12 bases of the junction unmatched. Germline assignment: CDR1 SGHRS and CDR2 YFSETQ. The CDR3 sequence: CASSIRQGELDTEAFF. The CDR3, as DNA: TGCGCCAGCAGCATTCGACAGGGTGAACTGGACACTGAAGCTTTCTTT.

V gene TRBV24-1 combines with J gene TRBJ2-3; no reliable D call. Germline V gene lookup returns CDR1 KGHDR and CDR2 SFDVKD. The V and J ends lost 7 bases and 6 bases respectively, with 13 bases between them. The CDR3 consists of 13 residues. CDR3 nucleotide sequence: TGTGCCACCAGCAGATTTGCTAGTGATACGCAGTATTTT. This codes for CATSRFASDTQYF.

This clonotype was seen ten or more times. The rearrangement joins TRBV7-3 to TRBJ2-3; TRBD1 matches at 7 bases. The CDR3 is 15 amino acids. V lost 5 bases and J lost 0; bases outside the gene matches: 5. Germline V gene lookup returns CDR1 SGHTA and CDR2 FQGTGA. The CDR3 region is CASSKGQTSTDTQYF. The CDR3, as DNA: TGTGCCAGCAGCAAGGGACAGACTAGCACAGATACGCAGTATTTT.

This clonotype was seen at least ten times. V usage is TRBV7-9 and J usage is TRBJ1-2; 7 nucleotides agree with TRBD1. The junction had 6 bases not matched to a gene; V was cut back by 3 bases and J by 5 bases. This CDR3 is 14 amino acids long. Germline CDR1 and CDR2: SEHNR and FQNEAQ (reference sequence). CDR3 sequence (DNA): TGTGCCAGCAGCTTGTTCGGGACAGCATATGGCTACACCTTC. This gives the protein CASSLFGTAYGYTF.

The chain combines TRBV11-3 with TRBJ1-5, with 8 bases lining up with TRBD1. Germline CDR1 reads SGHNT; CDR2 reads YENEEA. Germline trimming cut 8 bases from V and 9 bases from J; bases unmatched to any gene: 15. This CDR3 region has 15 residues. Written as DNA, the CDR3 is TGTGCCAGCCGTTGGCGGGACAGGTGGCAACCGCCCCAGCATTTT. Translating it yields CASRWRDRWQPPQHF.